This entry describes one T cell receptor beta chain. Whole blood, roughly 2.6 ml, came from adult healthy volunteers. For blood and skin samples, reverse transcription used TCR alpha and beta constant primers. From the 5' RACE reads, TCRdb called clonotypes with MiXCR, one entry per CDR3 protein. The sample lists 25,000 to 30,000 distinct CDR3 sequences; around 25% were seen once. Germline values: CDR1 DFQATT, CDR2 SNEGSKA (reference sequence). V dropped 6 bases and J dropped 3; count of bases not matched to a gene: 6. CDR3 length: 15 residues. This entry belongs to a study of naive and memory T cell subsets.

This clonotype originated in a female donor in good health. This chain links TRBV20-1 with TRBJ2-1, with 12 bases identical to TRBD2. The CDR3 coding sequence is TGCAGTGCCCTGCCACTAGCGGGGGGCTACAATGAGCAGTTCTTC. As protein: CSALPLAGGYNEQFF.